These 15 T cell receptor beta chains were all obtained from the same sample, sequenced in a study of T cell responses to AZD1222 COVID-19 vaccine. Measured with immunoSEQ multiplex PCR; TCRdb has only the in-frame clones, and not every one. The sample lists about 88,000 clones; 90% were seen once. The sample in question was peripheral blood, obtained 28 days after the second AZD1222 dose. These receptors all stem from an adult who received the AZD1222 COVID-19 vaccine.

The V gene is TRBV7-9, the J gene TRBJ1-3; D is uncertain. Trimming cost V 2 bases and J 6 bases, with 11 bases left between them. The CDR3 runs 14 residues. Germline V gene sequence: CDR1 SEHNR, CDR2 FQNEAQ (reference sequence). The DNA of the CDR3 is TGTGCCAGCAGCTTACTAGGGCGGCAAAACACCATATATTTT. Amino acid sequence: CASSLLGRQNTIYF.

The CDR3: CASSVGSGGSSTDTQYF. CDR3 DNA: TGTGCCAGCAGCGTAGGCAGCGGGGGCTCAAGCACAGATACGCAGTATTTT. V gene TRBV9 combines with J gene TRBJ2-3, with 8 nucleotides matching TRBD2. Germline V CDR1 and CDR2: SGDLS, YYNGEE. The CDR3 is made up of 17 amino acids. V was clipped by 0 bases and J by 0 bases; unmatched bases: 6.

This chain joins TRBV6-5 and TRBJ1-1; D is unresolved. This CDR3 has 12 amino acids. V lost 6 bases and J 11 bases, leaving 16 bases between the germline ends. Germline assignment: CDR1 MNHEY and CDR2 SVGAGI. DNA for the CDR3: TGTGCCAGCAGCAAGGACCTCATCGGGGCTTTCTTT. Translating it yields CASSKDLIGAFF.

The chain combines TRBV19 with TRBJ1-1; D might be TRBD1 (5 bases). Germline V gene lookup returns CDR1 LNHDA and CDR2 SQIVND (reference sequence). This CDR3 has 12 residues. V was trimmed by 7 bases and J by 3 bases, leaving 9 bases between them. This CDR3 reads CASNRGDTEAFF. The CDR3 DNA reads TGTGCCAGTAACCGAGGGGACACTGAAGCTTTCTTT.

V usage is TRBV4-3 and J usage is TRBJ2-1; 11 bases line up with TRBD2. This CDR3 comprises 17 residues. Per the germline V gene, CDR1 is LGHNA and CDR2 is YSLEER. V lost 0 bases and J lost 0; bases outside the gene matches: 1. CDR3: CASSQDLAGGSYNEQFF. The CDR3 DNA reads TGCGCCAGCAGCCAAGATCTAGCGGGGGGCTCCTACAATGAGCAGTTCTTC.

The V gene is TRBV5-1, the J gene TRBJ2-7; TRBD1 aligns across 7 bases. V was pared by 0 bases and J by 5 bases, with 5 bases of the junction left unmatched. Germline lookup yields CDR1 SGHRS and CDR2 YFSETQ. This CDR3 spans 14 amino acids. The CDR3 DNA sequence: TGCGCCAGCAGCTTGGGACAGGGTATCCACGAGCAGTACTTC. Its translation: CASSLGQGIHEQYF.

The table lists this clone with a count of one. The chain couples TRBV3-1 (or the pseudogene TRBV3-2) to TRBJ2-7; D is unresolved. Germline loops: CDR1 LGHDT, CDR2 YNNKEL (reference sequence). V gave up 8 bases and J gave up 4 bases, with 9 bases separating them. This CDR3 spans 11 amino acids. The CDR3 coding sequence is TGTGCCAGCCGTAACTCGTACGAGCAGTACTTC. Protein sequence: CASRNSYEQYF.

This chain links TRBV28 with TRBJ2-2; possible D gene TRBD1, 6 bases. With 3 bases removed from V and 6 bases from J, the gap between germline ends came to 11 bases. CDR3 size: 14 residues. Germline V lookup: CDR1 MDHEN, CDR2 SYDVKM. The CDR3 sequence: CASSLSGAPGELFF. The DNA for the CDR3 is TGTGCCAGCAGTTTGTCAGGGGCGCCCGGGGAGCTGTTTTTT.

The rearrangement uses TRBV6-6 and TRBJ2-7, with 10 bases that match TRBD1. J gave up 2 bases and V 8 bases, and 3 bases lay outside the gene matches. The CDR3 is 13 amino acids. Germline loops: CDR1 MNHNY, CDR2 SVGAGI (reference sequence). The CDR3 DNA sequence: TGTGCCAGCGAGGGACAGGGGACCTACGAGCAGTACTTC. It codes for CASEGQGTYEQYF.

The chain is built from TRBV18 and TRBJ1-1; D remains unclear. Germline values: CDR1 KGHSH, CDR2 LQKENI. This CDR3 contains 12 residues. V lost 2 bases and J 5 bases, leaving 6 bases between the germline ends. Written as DNA, the CDR3 is TGTGCCAGCTCACCAGAAAGGACTGAAGCTTTCTTT. This gives the protein CASSPERTEAFF.

This clone came up once. This chain connects TRBV7-2 to TRBJ2-5; D perhaps matches TRBD2 (6 bases). Between the trimmed V and J ends, which lost 1 base and 5 bases, there was a span of 14 bases. This CDR3 spans 15 amino acids. The V gene's germline CDR1 is SGHTA and CDR2 FQGNSA. CDR3 DNA sequence: TGTGCCAGCAGCTTAGGACTAGTGCTGACTGAGACCCAGTACTTC. Amino acids: CASSLGLVLTETQYF.

The chain links TRBV7-3 to TRBJ2-1; a weak D match, TRBD2 (6 bases). This CDR3 spans 14 amino acids. Germline assignment: CDR1 SGHTA and CDR2 FQGTGA. Trimming took 2 bases from V and 6 from J, leaving 11 bases between them. CDR3 DNA: TGTGCCAGCAGCTTACACGCGGGACGCAATGAGCAGTTCTTC. Translating it yields CASSLHAGRNEQFF.

The chain carries TRBV7-2 and TRBJ1-2; D remains ambiguous. Germline V lookup: CDR1 SGHTA, CDR2 FQGNSA. V lost 1 base to trimming and J lost 6 bases, with 9 bases between them. The CDR3 runs to 13 residues. CDR3 sequence: CASSLGSGDGYTF. The CDR3 coding sequence is TGTGCCAGCAGCTTAGGTTCCGGGGATGGCTACACCTTC.

The V gene is TRBV27, the J gene TRBJ2-1; D not certain. This CDR3 is built from 11 residues. Trimming took off 2 bases at V and 9 bases at J, with 5 bases between the two ends. Looked up from germline, CDR1 is MNHEY and CDR2 is SMNVEV (reference sequence). The CDR3 spells CASSLGPEQFF. The CDR3 DNA sequence: TGTGCCAGCAGTTTAGGGCCTGAGCAGTTCTTC.

V gene TRBV5-1 combines with J gene TRBJ2-2; no reliable D call. Trimming took 5 bases from V and 5 from J, leaving 10 bases between them. Per germline, CDR1 SGHRS and CDR2 YFSETQ. This CDR3 spans 13 amino acids. Here the CDR3 DNA reads TGCGCCAGCAGGGCCGGGTGGACCGGGGAGCTGTTTTTT. It translates to CASRAGWTGELFF.